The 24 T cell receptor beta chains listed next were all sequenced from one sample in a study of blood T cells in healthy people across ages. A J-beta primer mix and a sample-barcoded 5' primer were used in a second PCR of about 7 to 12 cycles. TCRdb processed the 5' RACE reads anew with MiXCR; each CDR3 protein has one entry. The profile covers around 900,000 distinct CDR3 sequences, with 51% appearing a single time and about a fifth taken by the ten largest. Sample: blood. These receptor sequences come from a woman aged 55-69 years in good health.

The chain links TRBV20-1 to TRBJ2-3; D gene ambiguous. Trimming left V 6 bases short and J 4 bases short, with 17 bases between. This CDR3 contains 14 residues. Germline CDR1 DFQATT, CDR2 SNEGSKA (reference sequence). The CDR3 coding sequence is TGCAGTGCCCCATTATCGGGCCTCCCAGATACGCAGTATTTT. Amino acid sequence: CSAPLSGLPDTQYF.

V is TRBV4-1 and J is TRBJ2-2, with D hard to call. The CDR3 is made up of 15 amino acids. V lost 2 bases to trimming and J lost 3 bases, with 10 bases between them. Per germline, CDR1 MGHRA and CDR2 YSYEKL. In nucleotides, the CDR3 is TGCGCCAGCAGCCAACTTTTGTGGGACACCGGGGAGCTGTTTTTT. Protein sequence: CASSQLLWDTGELFF.

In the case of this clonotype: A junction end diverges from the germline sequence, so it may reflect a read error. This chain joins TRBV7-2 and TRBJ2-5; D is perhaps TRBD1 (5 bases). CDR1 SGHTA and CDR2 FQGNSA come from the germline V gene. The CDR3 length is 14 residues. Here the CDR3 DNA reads TGTGCCAGCAGCTTTGCAGGGTATGGAGAGACCCGGTACTTC. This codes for CASSFAGYGETRYF.

CDR3 region: CASSYNRGDTEAFF. CDR3 sequence (DNA): TGTGCCAGCAGCTATAACAGGGGGGACACTGAAGCTTTCTTT. The chain links TRBV7-6 to TRBJ1-1; 8 bases are shared with TRBD1. CDR3 size: 14 residues. Germline values: CDR1 SGHVS, CDR2 FNYEAQ. V lost 4 bases and J lost 3; bases outside the gene matches: 4.

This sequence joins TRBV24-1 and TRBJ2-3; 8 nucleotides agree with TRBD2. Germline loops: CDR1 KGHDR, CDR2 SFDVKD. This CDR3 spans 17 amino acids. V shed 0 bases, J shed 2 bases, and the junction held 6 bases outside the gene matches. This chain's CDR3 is CATSDLAAGALTDTQYF. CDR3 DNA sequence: TGTGCCACCAGTGATTTGGCAGCGGGAGCGCTCACAGATACGCAGTATTTT.

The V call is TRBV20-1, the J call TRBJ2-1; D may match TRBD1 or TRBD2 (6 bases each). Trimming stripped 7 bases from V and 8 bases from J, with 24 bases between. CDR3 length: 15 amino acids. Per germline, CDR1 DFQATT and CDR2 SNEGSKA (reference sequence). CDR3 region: CSDPGAEGGRDEQFF. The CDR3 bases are TGCAGTGACCCGGGAGCGGAAGGGGGGCGGGATGAGCAGTTCTTC.

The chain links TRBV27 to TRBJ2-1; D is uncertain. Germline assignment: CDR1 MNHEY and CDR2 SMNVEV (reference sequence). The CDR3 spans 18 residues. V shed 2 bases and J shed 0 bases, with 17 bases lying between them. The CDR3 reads CASSLAPAGTSSYNEQFF. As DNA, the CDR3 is TGTGCCAGCAGTTTAGCCCCTGCCGGAACCAGCTCCTACAATGAGCAGTTCTTC.

DNA for the CDR3: TGTGCCACTAAGGCCGCCGGGACAGGGGTACGGGGCTACACCTTC. Encoded protein: CATKAAGTGVRGYTF. The chain couples TRBV10-3 to TRBJ1-2, with TRBD1 identical over 10 bases. V was pared by 10 bases and J by 8 bases, with 16 bases of the junction left unmatched. This CDR3 is 15 amino acids long. Germline CDR1 and CDR2: ENHRY and SYGVKD.

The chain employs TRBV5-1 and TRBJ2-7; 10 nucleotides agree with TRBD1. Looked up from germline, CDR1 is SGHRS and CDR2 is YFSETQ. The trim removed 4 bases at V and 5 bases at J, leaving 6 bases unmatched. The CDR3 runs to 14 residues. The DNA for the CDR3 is TGCGCCAGCAGCCTTTGGGACAGGGGCAACGAGCAGTACTTC. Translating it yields CASSLWDRGNEQYF.

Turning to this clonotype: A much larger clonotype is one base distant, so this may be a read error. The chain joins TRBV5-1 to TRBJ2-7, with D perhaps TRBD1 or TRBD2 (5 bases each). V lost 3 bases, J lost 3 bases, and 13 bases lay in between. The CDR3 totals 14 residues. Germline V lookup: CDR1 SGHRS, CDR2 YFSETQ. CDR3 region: CASSSRGLIYEQYF. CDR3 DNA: TGCGCCAGCAGCTCACGGGGCCTTATCTACGAGCAGTACTTC.

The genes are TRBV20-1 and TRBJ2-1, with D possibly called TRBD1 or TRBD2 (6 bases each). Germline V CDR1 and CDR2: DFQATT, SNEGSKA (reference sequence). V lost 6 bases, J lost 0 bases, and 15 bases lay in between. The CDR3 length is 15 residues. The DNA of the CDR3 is TGCAGTGCCAGCCGGGGGCCCGGCTCCTACAATGAGCAGTTCTTC. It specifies CSASRGPGSYNEQFF.

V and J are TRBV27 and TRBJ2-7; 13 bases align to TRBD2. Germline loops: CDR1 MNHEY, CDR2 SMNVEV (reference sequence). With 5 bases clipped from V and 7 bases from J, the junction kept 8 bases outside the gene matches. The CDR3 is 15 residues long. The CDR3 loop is CASSLVTSGRREQYF. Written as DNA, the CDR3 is TGTGCCAGCAGTCTAGTGACTAGCGGGAGGAGGGAGCAGTACTTC.

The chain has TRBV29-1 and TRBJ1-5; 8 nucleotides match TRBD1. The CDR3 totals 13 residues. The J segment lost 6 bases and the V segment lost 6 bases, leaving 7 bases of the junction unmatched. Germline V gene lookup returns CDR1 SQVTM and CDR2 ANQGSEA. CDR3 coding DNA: TGCAGCGTCGTGCAGGGGGCTGGTCAGCCCCAGCATTTT. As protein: CSVVQGAGQPQHF.

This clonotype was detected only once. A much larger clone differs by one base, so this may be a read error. In DNA, the CDR3 is TGTGCCAGCAGTCGACTAGGGGCGGGGGAGACCCAGTTCTTC. This gives the protein CASSRLGAGETQFF. This chain connects TRBV2 to TRBJ2-1, with 7 bases fitting TRBD2. CDR1 is SNHLY and CDR2 is FYNNEI in the germline V gene. Trimming at V came to 5 bases and at J to 13 bases, leaving 14 bases not matched to a gene. The CDR3 has 14 amino acids.

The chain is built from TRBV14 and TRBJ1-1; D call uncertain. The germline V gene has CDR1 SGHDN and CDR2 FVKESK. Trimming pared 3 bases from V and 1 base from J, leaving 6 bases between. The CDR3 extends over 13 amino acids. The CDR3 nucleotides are TGTGCCAGCAGCCAGCTACCGAACACTGAAGCTTTCTTT. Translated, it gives CASSQLPNTEAFF. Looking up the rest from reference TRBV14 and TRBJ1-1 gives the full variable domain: EAGVTQFPSHSVIEKGQTVTLRCDPISGHDNLYWYRRVMGKEIKFLLHFVKESKQDESGMPNNRFLAERTGGTYSTLKVQPAELEDSGVYFCASSQLPNTEAFFGQGTRLTVV.

CDR3 region: CASRVSAQETQYF. CDR3 bases: TGTGCCAGCCGGGTGTCAGCCCAAGAGACCCAGTACTTC. The genes are TRBV7-9 and TRBJ2-5, with D uncertain. Trimming stripped 8 bases from V and 1 base from J, with 11 bases between. The CDR3 loop spans 13 amino acids. In germline, CDR1 is SEHNR, CDR2 FQNEAQ (reference sequence).

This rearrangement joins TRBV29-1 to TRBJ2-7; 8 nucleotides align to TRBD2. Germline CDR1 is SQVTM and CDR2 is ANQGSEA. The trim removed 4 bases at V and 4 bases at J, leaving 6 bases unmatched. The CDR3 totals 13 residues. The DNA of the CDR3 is TGCAGCGTTGGGGCGGGAGGCTCATACGAGCAGTACTTC. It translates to CSVGAGGSYEQYF.

The CDR3 loop is CASSLIKETQYF. CDR3 DNA: TGCGCCAGCAGCTTAATCAAAGAGACCCAGTACTTC. V gene TRBV5-1 combines with J gene TRBJ2-5; no clear D gene. Trimming cost V 2 bases and J 3 bases, with 5 bases left between them. The CDR3 is made up of 12 amino acids. Per the germline V gene, CDR1 is SGHRS and CDR2 is YFSETQ.

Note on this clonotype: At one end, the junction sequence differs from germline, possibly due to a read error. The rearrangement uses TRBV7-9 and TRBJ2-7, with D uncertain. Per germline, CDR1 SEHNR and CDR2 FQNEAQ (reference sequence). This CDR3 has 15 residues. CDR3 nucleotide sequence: TGTGCCAGCAGCTTAGGGGCAGCGCCTTCCTGCGAGCAGTACTTC. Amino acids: CASSLGAAPSCEQYF.

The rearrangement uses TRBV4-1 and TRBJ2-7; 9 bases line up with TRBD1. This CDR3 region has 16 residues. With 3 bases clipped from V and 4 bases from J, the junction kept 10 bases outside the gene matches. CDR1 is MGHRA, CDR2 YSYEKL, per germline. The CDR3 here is CASSHHRDREPYEQYF. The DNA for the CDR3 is TGCGCCAGCAGCCACCACCGGGACAGGGAGCCGTACGAGCAGTACTTC.

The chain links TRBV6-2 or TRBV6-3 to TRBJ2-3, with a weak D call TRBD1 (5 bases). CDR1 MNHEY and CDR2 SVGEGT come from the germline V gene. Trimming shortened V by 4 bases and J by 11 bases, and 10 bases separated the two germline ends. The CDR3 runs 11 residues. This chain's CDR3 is CASSWVGQQYF. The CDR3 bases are TGTGCCAGCAGTTGGGTTGGACAGCAGTATTTT.

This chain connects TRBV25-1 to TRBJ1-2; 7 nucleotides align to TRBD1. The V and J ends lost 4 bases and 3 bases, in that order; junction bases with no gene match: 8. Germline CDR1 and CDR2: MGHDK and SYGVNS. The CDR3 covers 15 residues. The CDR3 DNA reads TGTGCCAGCAGTGCCCGCACCACAGGGGACTATGGCTACACCTTC. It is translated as CASSARTTGDYGYTF.

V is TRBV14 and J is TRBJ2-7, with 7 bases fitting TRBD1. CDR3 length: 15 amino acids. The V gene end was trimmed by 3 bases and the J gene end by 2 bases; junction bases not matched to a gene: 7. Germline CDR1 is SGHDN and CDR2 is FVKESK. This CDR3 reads CASSHWTGSTYEQYF. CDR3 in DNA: TGTGCCAGCAGCCACTGGACAGGAAGTACCTACGAGCAGTACTTC. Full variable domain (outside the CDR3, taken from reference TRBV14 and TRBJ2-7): EAGVTQFPSHSVIEKGQTVTLRCDPISGHDNLYWYRRVMGKEIKFLLHFVKESKQDESGMPNNRFLAERTGGTYSTLKVQPAELEDSGVYFCASSHWTGSTYEQYFGPGTRLTVT.

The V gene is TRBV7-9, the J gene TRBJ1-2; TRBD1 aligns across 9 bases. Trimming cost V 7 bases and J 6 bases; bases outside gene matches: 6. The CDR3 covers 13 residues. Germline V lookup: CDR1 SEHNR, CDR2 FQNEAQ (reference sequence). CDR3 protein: CASMPGTGNGYTF. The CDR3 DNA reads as TGTGCCAGCATGCCCGGGACAGGGAATGGCTACACCTTC.